These T cell receptor beta chains were read from a single sample in a study of CD8 T cells in Susac syndrome. TCRdb analysed the immunoSEQ multiplex PCR reads with MiXCR anew, one entry per CDR3 protein. The sample contains about 300,000 distinct CDR3 sequences, around nine tenths of which appear only once. Sequencing was performed on CD8+ T cells from PBMCs. These TCRs come from a human donor with multiple sclerosis. CDR3s include the opening cysteine and the closing phenylalanine or tryptophan. A D gene is named only where the DNA matches it firmly. Clone size is given for some rows only: seen once, a few or many times, or a class if the clone is expanded.

v_gene	len	d_gene	j_gene	abundance	CDR3nt	CDR3aa
TRBV28	14	NA	TRBJ1-2	NA	TGTGCCAGCAGTCCTACGGGACACCCCTATGGCTACACCTTC	CASSPTGHPYGYTF
TRBV7-2	15	TRBD2	TRBJ2-7	NA	TGTGCCAGCAGCCCAGGAACGGGAGGGTTAATCGAGCAGTACTTC	CASSPGTGGLIEQYF
TRBV6-2/TRBV6-3	14	NA	TRBJ1-2	NA	TGTGCCAGCAGTTACGCAACGGGATACTATGGCTACACCTTC	CASSYATGYYGYTF
TRBV29-1	15	NA	TRBJ1-3	NA	TGCAGCGTTGACGGTACAGACACCTCTGGAAACACCATATATTTT	CSVDGTDTSGNTIYF
TRBV9	14	NA	TRBJ2-5	NA	TGTGCCAGCAGCGTAGCCGGGGGCGAAGAGACCCAGTACTTC	CASSVAGGEETQYF
TRBV20-1	14	NA	TRBJ2-3	NA	TGCAGTGCTTCGGAAAAACCGAGCACAGATACGCAGTATTTT	CSASEKPSTDTQYF
TRBV24-1	17	NA	TRBJ2-2	NA	TGTGCCACCAGTGGGTCAGCGCACCTTGCCGGCACCGGGGAGCTGTTTTTT	CATSGSAHLAGTGELFF
TRBV9	15	TRBD1	TRBJ2-5	NA	TGTGCTCGATCGGAGGATCGGACAGGGCAAGAGACCCAGTACTTC	CARSEDRTGQETQYF
TRBV19	15	TRBD2	TRBJ2-1	NA	TGTGCCAGTAGTTTAGCGGGGAGCTCCTACAATGAGCAGTTCTTC	CASSLAGSSYNEQFF
TRBV12-3/TRBV12-4	14	NA	TRBJ2-5	once	TGTGCCAGCACTGACGGGGCTATCGAAGGGGCCCAGTACTTC	CASTDGAIEGAQYF
TRBV30	14	NA	TRBJ2-3	NA	TGTGCCTGGAGTCCCGCTAGCAATCCAGATACGCAGTATTTT	CAWSPASNPDTQYF
TRBV14	15	NA	TRBJ1-1	NA	TGTGCCAGCAGCCAATGGGCGACGTCGGGCACTGAAGCTTTCTTT	CASSQWATSGTEAFF
TRBV6-5	13	NA	TRBJ2-1	NA	TGTGCCAGCAGATACAGGGTCTCCAATGAGCAGTTCTTC	CASRYRVSNEQFF
TRBV6-6	15	TRBD1	TRBJ2-7	NA	TGTGCCAGCAGTTGGGGGACAGGGGGATCCTACGAGCAGTACTTC	CASSWGTGGSYEQYF
TRBV3-1	12	NA	TRBJ2-5	NA	TGTGCCAGCAACGGGATCGAAGAGACCCAGTACTTC	CASNGIEETQYF
TRBV29-1	11	NA	TRBJ1-1	NA	TGCAGCGTTGAATCCGGGACCCAAGCTTTCTTT	CSVESGTQAFF
TRBV5-1	15	NA	TRBJ2-4	once	TGCGCCAGCAGCTTCGGTATGTGGGCCAAAAACATTCAGTACTTC	CASSFGMWAKNIQYF
TRBV27	16	TRBD1	TRBJ1-1	NA	TGTGCCAGCAGTTTAGGGACAGGGTTATTGAACACTGAAGCTTTCTTT	CASSLGTGLLNTEAFF
TRBV5-6	19	NA	TRBJ2-1	NA	TGTGCCAGCAGCCTAGGAGAGCCGGCCCCCGGGTCCTCCTACAATGAGCAGTTCTTC	CASSLGEPAPGSSYNEQFF
TRBV30	14	NA	TRBJ2-7	NA	TGTGCCTGGAGTGACGGGACCAAAACGTACGAGCAGTACTTC	CAWSDGTKTYEQYF
TRBV29-1	15	NA	TRBJ2-3	once	TGCAGCGTTGATGACGCGGGGGCGAGCACAGATACGCAGTATTTT	CSVDDAGASTDTQYF
TRBV6-6	16	NA	TRBJ2-7	NA	TGTGCCAGCAGTTACTTCCTTAGGGCTAACTCCTACGAGCAGTACTTC	CASSYFLRANSYEQYF
TRBV5-4	14	NA	TRBJ2-5	once	TGTGCCGGCAGCTTATCGGGCGCCGGAGAGACCCAGTACTTC	CAGSLSGAGETQYF
TRBV4-3	14	NA	TRBJ1-2	NA	TGCGCCAGCAGCCAACCGGACGAAGGTTATGGCTACACCTTC	CASSQPDEGYGYTF
TRBV4-3	15	TRBD1	TRBJ2-7	NA	TGCGCCAGCAGCCAAGCGGGACAGGGGCCCTACGAGCAGTACTTC	CASSQAGQGPYEQYF
TRBV10-3	15	TRBD1	TRBJ2-1	NA	TGTGCCATCCGAGAGGGGGAGACAGGGGATAATGAGCAGTTCTTC	CAIREGETGDNEQFF
TRBV20-1	15	TRBD2	TRBJ2-2	NA	TGCAGTGCTAGGTGGCTAGCGGGCAACACCGGGGAGCTGTTTTTT	CSARWLAGNTGELFF
TRBV7-9	18	TRBD2	TRBJ2-2	NA	TGTGCCAGCAGCTTTCCCTCTAGCGGGAGACAGAACACCGGGGAGCTGTTTTTT	CASSFPSSGRQNTGELFF
TRBV5-4	13	NA	TRBJ2-4	NA	TGTGCCAGCAGCTTTGGGGGTATGGGCATTCAGTACTTC	CASSFGGMGIQYF
TRBV6-2/TRBV6-3	14	NA	TRBJ2-1	NA	TGTGCCAGCAGTTACGGGGTTGTCTACAATGAGCAGTTCTTC	CASSYGVVYNEQFF
TRBV6-5	14	NA	TRBJ2-7	NA	TGTGCCACTACCTCCGGGGGCCCTACCTACGAGCAGTACTTC	CATTSGGPTYEQYF
TRBV14	17	NA	TRBJ2-2	NA	TGTGCCAGCAGCCCAACGGGGGCAGGGTCGAACACCGGGGAGCTGTTTTTT	CASSPTGAGSNTGELFF
TRBV9	15	NA	TRBJ2-7	NA	TGTGCCAGCAGCCCTGACGGACTATCCTTCTACGAGCAGTACTTC	CASSPDGLSFYEQYF
TRBV19	14	TRBD2	TRBJ2-1	NA	TGTGCCAGCCAGACTAGCGGGACCACATATGAGCAGTTCTTC	CASQTSGTTYEQFF
TRBV3-1	17	NA	TRBJ2-1	NA	TGTGCCAGCAGCCAAGATGTCGAGCCCTCCTGGGGGGCTGAGCAGTTCTTC	CASSQDVEPSWGAEQFF
TRBV6-4	16	TRBD2	TRBJ2-1	NA	TGTGCCAGCAGTGCTTTAGGGACTAGCGGGTCCAATGAGCAGTTCTTC	CASSALGTSGSNEQFF
TRBV30	12	NA	TRBJ1-1	NA	TGTGCCTGGAGATGGGAGTGGACTGAAGCTTTCTTT	CAWRWEWTEAFF
TRBV12-3/TRBV12-4	14	NA	TRBJ1-2	NA	TGTGCCAGCAGTGGCCGGGTTCCTTACTATGGCTACACCTTC	CASSGRVPYYGYTF
TRBV28	14	TRBD2	TRBJ2-7	NA	TGTGCCAGCAGCTCGACTAGCGGGAGAGGGGAGCAGTACTTC	CASSSTSGRGEQYF
TRBV30	16	NA	TRBJ2-7	once	TGTGCCTGGAGTGTAGGTCTGGGCAGAAATATCTACGAGCAGTACTTC	CAWSVGLGRNIYEQYF
TRBV7-9	11	NA	TRBJ1-1	NA	TGTGCCACCTGGGTCGGCACTGAAGCTTTCTTT	CATWVGTEAFF
TRBV6-6	15	NA	TRBJ2-4	few	TGTGCCAGCAGTTACGATAGGGTTGCCAAAAACATTCAGTACTTC	CASSYDRVAKNIQYF
TRBV21-1	20	NA	TRBJ1-5	NA	TGTGCCACAAACGGCCCAATAGGGGAAGGACCGATCTATAGCAATCAGCCCCAGCATTTT	CATNGPIGEGPIYSNQPQHF
TRBV6-2/TRBV6-3	14	NA	TRBJ2-5	once	TGTGCCAGCGAGCCCGGGGGCGGCCAAGAGACCCAGTACTTC	CASEPGGGQETQYF
TRBV27	15	TRBD2	TRBJ2-1	NA	TGTGCCAGCACCCCAGGGACTAGCGGTTACAATGAGCAGTTCTTC	CASTPGTSGYNEQFF
TRBV19	14	NA	TRBJ2-7	NA	TGTGCCAGTAGTATCCGACAGGAATACTACGAGCAGTACTTC	CASSIRQEYYEQYF
TRBV28	14	NA	TRBJ2-5	NA	TGTGCCAGCAGTGCTCCCGGGATTCAGTCGACCCAGTACTTC	CASSAPGIQSTQYF
TRBV15	17	TRBD2	TRBJ2-3	NA	TGTGCCACCAGCAGAGATCAAGCTAGCGGTCCCACAGATACGCAGTATTTT	CATSRDQASGPTDTQYF
TRBV19	15	TRBD2	TRBJ2-5	NA	TGTGCCAGTAGTATTGGGACTAGAGGGTTGGAGACCCAGTACTTC	CASSIGTRGLETQYF
TRBV3-1	17	NA	TRBJ2-5	NA	TGTGCCAGCAGCCAAGAGTCTTACAGGAGGTTTAAAGAGACCCAGTACTTC	CASSQESYRRFKETQYF
TRBV4-3	17	NA	TRBJ2-7	NA	TGCGCCAGCAGCCAAGCGTTTGTTCGGGACCTCTCCTACGAGCAGTACTTC	CASSQAFVRDLSYEQYF
TRBV5-1	15	NA	TRBJ2-3	NA	TGCGCCAGCAGCTTGGTTGACAGATCCACAGATACGCAGTATTTT	CASSLVDRSTDTQYF
TRBV30	14	NA	TRBJ2-2	once	TGTGCCTGGAGTGGGAGGACTTACACCGGGGAGCTGTTTTTT	CAWSGRTYTGELFF